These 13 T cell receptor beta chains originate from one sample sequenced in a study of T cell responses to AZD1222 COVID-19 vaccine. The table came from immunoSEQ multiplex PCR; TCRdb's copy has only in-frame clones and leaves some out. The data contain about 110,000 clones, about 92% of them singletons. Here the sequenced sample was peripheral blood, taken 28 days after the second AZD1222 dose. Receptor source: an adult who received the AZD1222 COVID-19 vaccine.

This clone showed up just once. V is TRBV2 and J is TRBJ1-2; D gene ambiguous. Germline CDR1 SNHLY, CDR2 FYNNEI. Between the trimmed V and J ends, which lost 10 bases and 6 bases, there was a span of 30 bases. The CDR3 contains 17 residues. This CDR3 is CANPPRNVGSGWDGYTF. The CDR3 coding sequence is TGTGCCAACCCCCCCAGAAACGTCGGTTCGGGGTGGGATGGCTACACCTTC.

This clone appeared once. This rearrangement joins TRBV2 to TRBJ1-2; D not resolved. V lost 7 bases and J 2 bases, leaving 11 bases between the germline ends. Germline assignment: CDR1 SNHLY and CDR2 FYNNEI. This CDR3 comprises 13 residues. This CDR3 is CASTVGPNYGYTF. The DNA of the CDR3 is TGTGCCAGCACAGTAGGGCCGAACTATGGCTACACCTTC.

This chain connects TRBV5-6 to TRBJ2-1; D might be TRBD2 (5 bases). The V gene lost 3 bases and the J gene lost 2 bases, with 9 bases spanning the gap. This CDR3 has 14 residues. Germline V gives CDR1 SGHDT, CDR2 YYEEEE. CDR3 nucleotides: TGTGCCAGCAGCTACCCGGGAACCTACAATGAGCAGTTCTTC. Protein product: CASSYPGTYNEQFF.

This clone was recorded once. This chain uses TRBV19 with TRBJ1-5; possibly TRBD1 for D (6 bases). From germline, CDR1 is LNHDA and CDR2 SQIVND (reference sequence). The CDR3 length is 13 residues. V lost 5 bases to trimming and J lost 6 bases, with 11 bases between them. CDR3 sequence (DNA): TGTGCCAGTAGTCCAGGGGTGTCTCAGCCCCAGCATTTT. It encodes CASSPGVSQPQHF.

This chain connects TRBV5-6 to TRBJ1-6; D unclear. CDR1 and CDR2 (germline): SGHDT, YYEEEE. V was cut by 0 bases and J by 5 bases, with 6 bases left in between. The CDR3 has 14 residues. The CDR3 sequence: CASSLAADNSPLHF. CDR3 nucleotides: TGTGCCAGCAGCTTGGCGGCAGATAATTCACCCCTCCACTTT.

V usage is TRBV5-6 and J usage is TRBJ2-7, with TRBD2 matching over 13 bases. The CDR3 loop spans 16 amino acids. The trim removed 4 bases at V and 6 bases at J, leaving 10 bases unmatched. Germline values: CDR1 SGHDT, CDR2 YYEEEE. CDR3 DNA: TGTGCCAGCAGCATAGGGACTAGCGGGGCCCTCTCCGAGCAGTACTTC. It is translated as CASSIGTSGALSEQYF.

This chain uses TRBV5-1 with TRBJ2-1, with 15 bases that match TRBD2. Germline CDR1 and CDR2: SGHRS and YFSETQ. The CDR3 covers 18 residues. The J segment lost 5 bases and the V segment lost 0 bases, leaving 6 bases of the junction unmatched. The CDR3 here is CASSLDGTSGGYHNEQFF. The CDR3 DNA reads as TGCGCCAGCAGCTTGGACGGGACTAGCGGGGGGTACCACAATGAGCAGTTCTTC. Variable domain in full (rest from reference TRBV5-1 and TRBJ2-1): KAGVTQTPRYLIKTRGQQVTLSCSPISGHRSVSWYQQTPGQGLQFLFEYFSETQRNKGNFPGRFSGRQFSNSRSEMNVSTLELGDSALYLCASSLDGTSGGYHNEQFFGPGTRLTVL.

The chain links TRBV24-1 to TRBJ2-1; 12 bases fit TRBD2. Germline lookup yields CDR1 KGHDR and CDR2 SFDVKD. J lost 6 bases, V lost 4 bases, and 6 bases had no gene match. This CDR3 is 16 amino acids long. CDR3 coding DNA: TGTGCCACCAGTGACACTAGCGGGGGGAAACCCAATGAGCAGTTCTTC. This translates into CATSDTSGGKPNEQFF.

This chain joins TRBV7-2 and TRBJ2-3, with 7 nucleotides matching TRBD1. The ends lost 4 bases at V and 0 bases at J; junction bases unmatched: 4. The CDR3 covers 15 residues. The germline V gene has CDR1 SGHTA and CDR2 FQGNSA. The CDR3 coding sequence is TGTGCCAGCAGCTCGGGACAGACTAGCACAGATACGCAGTATTTT. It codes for CASSSGQTSTDTQYF.

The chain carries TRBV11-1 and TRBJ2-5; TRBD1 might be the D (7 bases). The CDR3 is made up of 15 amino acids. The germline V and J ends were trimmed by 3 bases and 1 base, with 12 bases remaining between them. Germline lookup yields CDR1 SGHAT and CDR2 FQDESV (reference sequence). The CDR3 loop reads CASSFRRDSQETQYF. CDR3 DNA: TGTGCCAGCAGCTTTCGGCGGGACAGCCAAGAGACCCAGTACTTC.

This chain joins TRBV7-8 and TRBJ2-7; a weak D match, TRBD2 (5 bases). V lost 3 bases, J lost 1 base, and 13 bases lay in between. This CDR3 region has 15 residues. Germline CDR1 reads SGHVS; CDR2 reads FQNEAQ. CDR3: CASSFGDRRSYEQYF. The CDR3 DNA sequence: TGTGCCAGCAGCTTTGGAGACCGGAGGTCCTACGAGCAGTACTTC.

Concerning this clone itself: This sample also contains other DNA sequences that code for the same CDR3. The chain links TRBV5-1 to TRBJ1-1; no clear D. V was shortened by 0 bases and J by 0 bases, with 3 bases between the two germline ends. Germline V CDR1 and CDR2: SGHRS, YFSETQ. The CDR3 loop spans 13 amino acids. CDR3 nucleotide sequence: TGCGCCAGCAGCTTGGAGGTGAACACTGAAGCTTTCTTT. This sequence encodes CASSLEVNTEAFF.

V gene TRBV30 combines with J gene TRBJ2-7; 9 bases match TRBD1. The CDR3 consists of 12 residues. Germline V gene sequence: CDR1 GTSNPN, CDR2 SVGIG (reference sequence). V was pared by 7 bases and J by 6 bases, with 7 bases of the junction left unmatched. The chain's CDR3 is CAYHRGPAEQYF. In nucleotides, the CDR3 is TGTGCCTACCACAGGGGGCCGGCCGAGCAGTACTTC.